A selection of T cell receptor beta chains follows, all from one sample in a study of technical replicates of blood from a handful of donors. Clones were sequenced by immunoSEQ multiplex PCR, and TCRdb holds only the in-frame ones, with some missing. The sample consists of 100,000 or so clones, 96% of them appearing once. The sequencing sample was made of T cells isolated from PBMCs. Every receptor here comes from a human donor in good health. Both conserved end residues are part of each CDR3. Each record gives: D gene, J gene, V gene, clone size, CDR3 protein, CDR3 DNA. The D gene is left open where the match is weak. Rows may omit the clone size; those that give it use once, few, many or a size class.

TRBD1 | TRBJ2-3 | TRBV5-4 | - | CASSLGLGQGAGDTQYF | TGTGCCAGCAGCTTGGGTCTAGGCCAGGGGGCGGGAGATACGCAGTATTTT
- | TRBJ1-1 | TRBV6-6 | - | CASSQVGQFEAFF | TGTGCCAGCAGCCAAGTAGGACAGTTTGAAGCTTTCTTT
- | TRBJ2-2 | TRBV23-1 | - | CASSQSYCVPTGELFF | TGCGCCAGCAGTCAGTCATACTGTGTACCCACCGGGGAGCTGTTTTTT
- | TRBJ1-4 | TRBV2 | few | CASGTATNEKLFF | TGTGCCAGTGGTACAGCAACTAATGAAAAACTGTTTTTT
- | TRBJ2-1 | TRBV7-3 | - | CASSLPGAIGASSYNEQFF | TGTGCCAGCAGCTTGCCCGGAGCGATAGGGGCCAGCTCCTACAATGAGCAGTTCTTC
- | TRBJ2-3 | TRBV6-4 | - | CASSVRADTQYF | TGTGCCAGCAGTGTACGCGCAGATACGCAGTATTTT
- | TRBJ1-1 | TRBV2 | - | CASRDRGGVNTEAFF | TGTGCCAGCAGGGATAGGGGAGGGGTAAACACTGAAGCTTTCTTT
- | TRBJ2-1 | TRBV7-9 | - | CASSTEGLPAQFF | TGTGCCAGCAGCACCGAGGGACTCCCTGCGCAGTTCTTC
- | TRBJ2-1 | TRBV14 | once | CASSLGGLFYNEQFF | TGTGCCAGCAGCTTGGGGGGGCTGTTCTACAATGAGCAGTTCTTC
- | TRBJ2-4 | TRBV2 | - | CASTSEGHNIQYF | TGTGCCAGCACCTCGGAGGGGCACAACATTCAGTACTTC
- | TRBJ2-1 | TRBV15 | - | CATSRLPLKNEQFF | TGTGCCACCAGCAGGCTACCCCTTAAGAATGAGCAGTTCTTC
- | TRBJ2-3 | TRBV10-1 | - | CASSLTRDSSPQYF | TGCGCCAGCAGCCTGACCCGGGACTCCAGTCCTCAGTATTTT
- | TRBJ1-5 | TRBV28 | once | CASSRYNQPQHF | TGTGCCTCTTCCAGATACAATCAGCCCCAGCATTTT
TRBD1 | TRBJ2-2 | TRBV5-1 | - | CASSLPTGGPTGELFF | TGCGCCAGCAGCTTACCGACAGGGGGCCCAACCGGGGAGCTGTTTTTT
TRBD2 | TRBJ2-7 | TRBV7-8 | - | CASSSGTSGRDEQYF | TGTGCCAGCAGCTCGGGGACTAGCGGGAGGGACGAGCAGTACTTC
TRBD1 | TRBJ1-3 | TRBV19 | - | CASSIGTGVYTIYF | TGTGCCAGTAGTATAGGCACAGGGGTATACACCATATATTTT
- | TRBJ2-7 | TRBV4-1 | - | CASSHGGSSYEQYF | TGCGCCAGCAGCCACGGCGGGTCCTCCTACGAGCAGTACTTC
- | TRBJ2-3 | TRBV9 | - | CASSAQRDTQYF | TGTGCCAGCAGCGCTCAGAGGGATACGCAGTATTTT
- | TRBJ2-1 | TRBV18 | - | CASSPPGVPGEQFF | TGTGCCAGCTCACCACCCGGCGTACCGGGTGAGCAGTTCTTC
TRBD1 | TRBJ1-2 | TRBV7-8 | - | CASSGRDRVSGYTF | TGTGCCAGCAGCGGGCGGGACAGGGTGTCAGGCTACACCTTC
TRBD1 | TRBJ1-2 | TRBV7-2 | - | CASSPGTGGGYGYTF | TGTGCCAGCAGCCCTGGGACAGGGGGTGGGTATGGCTACACCTTC